One sample yielded the 13 T cell receptor beta chains listed below, sequenced in a study of regulatory T cells in long-lasting Graves disease. Arm-PCR of CDR3 regions and iRepertoire HTBI primers were the basis on which TCR beta libraries were built. A single record per CDR3 protein comes from TCRdb applying MiXCR to the multiplex PCR reads. The repertoire holds 450,000 or so distinct CDR3 sequences, with roughly 22% as singletons. Specified time point: persistent/refractory GD, antithyroid drugs over 5 years with positive TRAb. Extracted RNA from PBMCs served as the source of the TCR library. Sequenced material: peripheral blood mononuclear cells (PBMCs), taken when the disease was refractory, from a patient treated with antithyroid drugs. The receptors stem from a female donor with Graves disease.

This clonotype was recorded many times. V and J are TRBV7-2 and TRBJ2-7, with TRBD2 as a possible D gene (5 bases). The germline V gene has CDR1 SGHTA and CDR2 FQGNSA. V was shortened by 1 base and J by 10 bases, with 20 bases between the two germline ends. The CDR3 extends over 15 amino acids. CDR3 sequence: CASSLVPQPEEKQYF. The DNA of the CDR3 is TGTGCCAGCAGCTTAGTGCCGCAACCGGAGGAGAAACAGTACTTC. The variable domain in full, with the rest retrieved from reference TRBV7-2 and TRBJ2-7, is GAGVSQSPSNKVTEKGKDVELRCDPISGHTALYWYRQSLGQGLEFLIYFQGNSAPDKSGLPSDRFSAERTGGSVSTLTIQRTQQEDSAVYLCASSLVPQPEEKQYFGPGTRLTVT.

Many counts were recorded for this clonotype. This rearrangement joins TRBV28 to TRBJ1-6, with a possible D match to TRBD1 (6 bases). With 2 bases removed from V and 7 bases from J, the gap between germline ends came to 12 bases. The CDR3 extends over 15 amino acids. Germline V gene lookup returns CDR1 MDHEN and CDR2 SYDVKM. For the CDR3, the DNA is TGTGCCAGCAGTTTAAATCGGCAGGGGAATTCACCCCTCCACTTT. This translates into CASSLNRQGNSPLHF.

At least ten counts were recorded for this clonotype. The CDR3 DNA follows: TGTGCCAGCAGTTTAATGGACAGGGTTAACTATGGCTACACCTTC. Amino acids: CASSLMDRVNYGYTF. The genes are TRBV12-3 or TRBV12-4 and TRBJ1-2, with 8 bases identical to TRBD1. The CDR3 is 15 residues long. Losses at the gene ends were 2 bases for V and 1 base for J; bases not matched to a gene: 3.

The CDR3 region is CASRLSGFSSYEQYF. The CDR3 coding sequence is TGTGCCAGCCGACTTAGCGGGTTTAGCTCCTACGAGCAGTACTTC. V is TRBV14 and J is TRBJ2-7; TRBD2 aligns across 7 bases. The CDR3 runs to 15 residues. J was trimmed by 0 bases and V by 8 bases; bases with no gene match: 10. Looked up from germline, CDR1 is SGHDN and CDR2 is FVKESK.

This clonotype has only a few counts. The rearrangement joins TRBV20-1 to TRBJ2-7; TRBD2 matches at 9 bases. Unmatched junction bases numbered 15, after V lost 6 bases and J lost 3 bases. Germline V lookup: CDR1 DFQATT, CDR2 SNEGSKA (reference sequence). This CDR3 contains 16 residues. The CDR3 DNA reads TGCAGTGCCACCCCCCGCTGGCGGGAGGGGGTCTACGAGCAGTACTTC. Its translation is CSATPRWREGVYEQYF.

There are a few counts of this clonotype. This chain uses TRBV20-1 with TRBJ2-2, with a possible D match to TRBD2 (5 bases). Between the trimmed V and J ends, which lost 2 bases and 1 base, there was a span of 11 bases. The germline CDR1 and CDR2 sequences are DFQATT and SNEGSKA (reference sequence). The CDR3 covers 15 residues. The CDR3 DNA sequence: TGCAGTGCTAGAATCCCGGCGGGGAACACCGGGGAGCTGTTTTTT. Translated, it gives CSARIPAGNTGELFF.

The J gene is TRBJ2-7, the V gene TRBV10-3; TRBD2 matches 8 bases. Trimming cost V 4 bases and J 2 bases; bases outside gene matches: 10. The CDR3 is 16 amino acids. Germline CDR1 is ENHRY and CDR2 is SYGVKD. The CDR3: CAISGLISGKPYEQYF. The DNA of the CDR3 is TGTGCCATCAGTGGCCTTATTAGCGGGAAGCCCTACGAGCAGTACTTC.

This clonotype was seen many times. V and J are TRBV18 and TRBJ1-1, with a possible D match to TRBD1 (5 bases). CDR1 and CDR2 (germline): KGHSH, LQKENI. V was pared by 9 bases and J by 3 bases, with 14 bases between. The CDR3 covers 13 residues. Here the CDR3 DNA reads TGTGCCAGTTCGTCGGGGGGTGACACTGAAGCTTTCTTT. Its translation is CASSSGGDTEAFF.

There are many counts of this clonotype. J is TRBJ2-3 and V is TRBV2, with TRBD2 as a possible D gene (6 bases). This CDR3 is built from 11 residues. Trimming took 7 bases from V and 9 from J, leaving 11 bases between them. From germline, CDR1 is SNHLY and CDR2 FYNNEI. The CDR3 DNA is TGTGCCAGCACGATAGCGGACACGCAGTATTTT. Its translation is CASTIADTQYF.

This clonotype was observed a handful of times. The junction does not match germline at one end; this may be a read error. The chain employs TRBV14 and TRBJ2-7; 7 bases align to TRBD2. This CDR3 region has 15 residues. The germline gives CDR1 SGHDN, CDR2 FVKESK. CDR3 residues: CASRQGEGTTYEQYF. DNA of the CDR3: TGTGCCAGCCGCCAAGGGGAGGGCACAACCTACGAGCAGTACTTC. Variable domain in full (rest from reference TRBV14 and TRBJ2-7): EAGVTQFPSHSVIEKGQTVTLRCDPISGHDNLYWYRRVMGKEIKFLLHFVKESKQDESGMPNNRFLAERTGGTYSTLKVQPAELEDSGVYFCASRQGEGTTYEQYFGPGTRLTVT.

This clonotype occurred a few times. V gene TRBV28 combines with J gene TRBJ2-3; a possible D gene is TRBD2 (5 bases). Germline V gene lookup returns CDR1 MDHEN and CDR2 SYDVKM. V was clipped by 6 bases and J by 2 bases, with 15 bases between them. The CDR3 loop spans 15 amino acids. The CDR3 loop reads CASSSSSGYTDTQYF. CDR3 bases: TGTGCCAGCAGCTCCTCCAGCGGATACACAGATACGCAGTATTTT.

As regards this clonotype: A much larger clone differs from this one at a single base, so this may be a read error. The rearrangement joins TRBV20-1 to TRBJ2-5; tentative D call: TRBD1 (5 bases). The length of the CDR3 is 11 residues. V gave up 6 bases and J gave up 13 bases, with 18 bases separating them. The germline CDR1 and CDR2 sequences are DFQATT and SNEGSKA (reference sequence). The CDR3 loop is CSALASDIRYF. Written as DNA, the CDR3 is TGCAGTGCCCTTGCCTCGGACATTCGGTACTTC.

V and J are TRBV7-2 and TRBJ2-7; possible D gene TRBD1, 6 bases. The CDR3 runs to 13 residues. Germline CDR1 and CDR2: SGHTA and FQGNSA. Between the trimmed V and J ends, which lost 7 bases and 6 bases, there was a span of 16 bases. The CDR3 region is CASTQEGETEQYF. The CDR3 DNA is TGTGCCAGCACCCAAGAGGGGGAGACCGAGCAGTACTTC. The variable domain in full, completed from reference TRBV7-2 and TRBJ2-7, reads GAGVSQSPSNKVTEKGKDVELRCDPISGHTALYWYRQSLGQGLEFLIYFQGNSAPDKSGLPSDRFSAERTGGSVSTLTIQRTQQEDSAVYLCASTQEGETEQYFGPGTRLTVT.